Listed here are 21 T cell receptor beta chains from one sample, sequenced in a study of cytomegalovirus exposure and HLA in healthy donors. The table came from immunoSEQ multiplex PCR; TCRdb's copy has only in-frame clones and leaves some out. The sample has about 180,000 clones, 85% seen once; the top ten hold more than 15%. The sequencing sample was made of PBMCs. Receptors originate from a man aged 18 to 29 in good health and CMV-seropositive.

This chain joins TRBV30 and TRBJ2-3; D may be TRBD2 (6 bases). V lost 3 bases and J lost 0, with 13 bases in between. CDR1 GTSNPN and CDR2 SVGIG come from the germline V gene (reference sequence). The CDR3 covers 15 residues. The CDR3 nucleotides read TGTGCCTGGAGCGATCGTAGCGGTAGCACAGATACGCAGTATTTT. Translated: CAWSDRSGSTDTQYF.

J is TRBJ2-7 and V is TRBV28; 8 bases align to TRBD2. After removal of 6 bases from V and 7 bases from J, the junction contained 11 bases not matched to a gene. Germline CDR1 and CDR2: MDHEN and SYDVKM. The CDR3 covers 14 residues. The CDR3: CASSSGTSLVEQYF. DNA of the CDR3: TGTGCCAGCAGCTCCGGGACTAGTCTCGTAGAGCAGTACTTC.

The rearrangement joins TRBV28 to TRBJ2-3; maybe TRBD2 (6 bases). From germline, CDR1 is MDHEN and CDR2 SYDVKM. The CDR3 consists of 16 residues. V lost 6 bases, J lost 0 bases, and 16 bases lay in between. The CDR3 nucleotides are TGTGCCAGCAGGGTGGGAGCGGGCCTAAGCACAGATACGCAGTATTTT. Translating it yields CASRVGAGLSTDTQYF.

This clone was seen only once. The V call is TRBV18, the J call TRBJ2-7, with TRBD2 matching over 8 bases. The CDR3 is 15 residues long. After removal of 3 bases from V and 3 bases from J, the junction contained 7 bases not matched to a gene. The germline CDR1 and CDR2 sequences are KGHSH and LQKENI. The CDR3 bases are TGTGCCAGCTCACCCACGGGGGGGCCCTACTACGAGCAGTACTTC. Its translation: CASSPTGGPYYEQYF. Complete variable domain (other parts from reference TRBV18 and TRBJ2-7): NAGVMQNPRHLVRRRGQEARLRCSPMKGHSHVYWYRQLPEEGLKFMVYLQKENIIDESGMPKERFSAEFPKEGPSILRIQQVVRGDSAAYFCASSPTGGPYYEQYFGPGTRLTVT.

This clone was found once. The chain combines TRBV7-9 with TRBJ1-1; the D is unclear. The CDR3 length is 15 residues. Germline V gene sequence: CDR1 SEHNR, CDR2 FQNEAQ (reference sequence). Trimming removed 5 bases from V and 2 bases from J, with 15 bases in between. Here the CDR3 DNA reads TGTGCCAGCAGCGTCCTCCGGGATATAAACACTGAAGCTTTCTTT. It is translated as CASSVLRDINTEAFF.

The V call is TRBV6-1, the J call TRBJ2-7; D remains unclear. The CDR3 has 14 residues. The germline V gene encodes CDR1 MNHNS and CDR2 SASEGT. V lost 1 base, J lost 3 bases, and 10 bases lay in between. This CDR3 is CASSEVLGHYEQYF. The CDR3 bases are TGTGCCAGCAGTGAAGTTCTGGGCCACTACGAGCAGTACTTC.

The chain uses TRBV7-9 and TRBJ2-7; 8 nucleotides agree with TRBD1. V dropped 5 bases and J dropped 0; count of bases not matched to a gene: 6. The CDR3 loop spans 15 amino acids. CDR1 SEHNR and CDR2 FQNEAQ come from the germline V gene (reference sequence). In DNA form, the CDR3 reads TGTGCCAGCAGCCCGGACAGGGCCTTCTCCTACGAGCAGTACTTC. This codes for CASSPDRAFSYEQYF.

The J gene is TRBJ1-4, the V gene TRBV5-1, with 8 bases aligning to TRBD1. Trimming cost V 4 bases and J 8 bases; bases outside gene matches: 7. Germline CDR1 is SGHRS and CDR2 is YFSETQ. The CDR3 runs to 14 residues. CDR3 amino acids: CASSPGQEGEKLFF. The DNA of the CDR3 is TGCGCCAGCAGCCCGGGACAGGAGGGGGAAAAACTGTTTTTT.

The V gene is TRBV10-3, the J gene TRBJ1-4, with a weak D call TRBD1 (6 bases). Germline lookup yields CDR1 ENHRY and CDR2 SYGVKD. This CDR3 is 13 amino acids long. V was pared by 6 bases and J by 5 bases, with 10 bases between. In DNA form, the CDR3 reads TGTGCCATCAGCCGGGACATAAATGAAAAACTGTTTTTT. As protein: CAISRDINEKLFF.

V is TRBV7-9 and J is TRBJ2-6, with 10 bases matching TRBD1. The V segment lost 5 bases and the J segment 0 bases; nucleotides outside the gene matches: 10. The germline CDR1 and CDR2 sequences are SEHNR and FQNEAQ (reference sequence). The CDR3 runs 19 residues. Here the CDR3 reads CASSDGQGGLFSGANVLTF. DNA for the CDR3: TGTGCCAGCAGCGATGGACAGGGGGGGTTGTTCTCTGGGGCCAACGTCCTGACTTTC.

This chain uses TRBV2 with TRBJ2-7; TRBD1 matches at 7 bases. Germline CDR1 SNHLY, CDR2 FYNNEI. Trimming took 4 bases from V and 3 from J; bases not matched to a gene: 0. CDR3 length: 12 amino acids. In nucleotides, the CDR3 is TGTGCCAGCAGTGGACAGGGCTACGAGCAGTACTTC. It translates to CASSGQGYEQYF.

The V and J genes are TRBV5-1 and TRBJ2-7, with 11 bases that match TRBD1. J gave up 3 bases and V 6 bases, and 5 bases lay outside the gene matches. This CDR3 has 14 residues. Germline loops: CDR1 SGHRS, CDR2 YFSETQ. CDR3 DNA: TGCGCCAGCAATCACGGGACAGGGGGCTACGAGCAGTACTTC. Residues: CASNHGTGGYEQYF.

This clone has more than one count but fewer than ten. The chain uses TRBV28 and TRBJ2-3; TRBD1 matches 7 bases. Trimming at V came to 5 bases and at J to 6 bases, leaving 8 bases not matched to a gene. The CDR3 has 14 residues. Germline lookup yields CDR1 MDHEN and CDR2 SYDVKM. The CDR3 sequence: CASSPRQGLDTQYF. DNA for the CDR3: TGTGCCAGCAGTCCTCGACAGGGATTGGATACGCAGTATTTT.

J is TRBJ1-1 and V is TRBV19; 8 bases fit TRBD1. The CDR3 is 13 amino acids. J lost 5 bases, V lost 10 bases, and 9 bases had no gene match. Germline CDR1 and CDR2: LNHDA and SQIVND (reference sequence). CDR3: CATGDRRGTEAFF. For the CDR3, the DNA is TGTGCCACCGGGGACAGGAGAGGAACTGAAGCTTTCTTT.

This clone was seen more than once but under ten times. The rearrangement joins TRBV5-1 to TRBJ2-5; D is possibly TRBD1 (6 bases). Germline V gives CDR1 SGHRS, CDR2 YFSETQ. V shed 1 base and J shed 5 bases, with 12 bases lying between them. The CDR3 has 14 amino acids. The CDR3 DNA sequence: TGCGCCAGCAGCTTGAGCAGGGGATGGGAGACCCAGTACTTC. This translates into CASSLSRGWETQYF.

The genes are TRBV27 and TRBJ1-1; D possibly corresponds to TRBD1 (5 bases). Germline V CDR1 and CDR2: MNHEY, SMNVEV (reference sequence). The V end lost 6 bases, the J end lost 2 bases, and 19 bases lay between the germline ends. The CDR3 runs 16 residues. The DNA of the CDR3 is TGTGCCAGCAGCCCCCCAGGGTACGAGGATAACACTGAAGCTTTCTTT. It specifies CASSPPGYEDNTEAFF.

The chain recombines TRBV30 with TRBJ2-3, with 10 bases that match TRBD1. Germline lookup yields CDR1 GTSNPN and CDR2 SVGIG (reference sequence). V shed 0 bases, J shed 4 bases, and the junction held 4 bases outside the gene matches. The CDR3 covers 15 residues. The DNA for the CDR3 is TGTGCCTGGAGTGTAGGGACAGGGGAAGCAGATACGCAGTATTTT. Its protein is CAWSVGTGEADTQYF.

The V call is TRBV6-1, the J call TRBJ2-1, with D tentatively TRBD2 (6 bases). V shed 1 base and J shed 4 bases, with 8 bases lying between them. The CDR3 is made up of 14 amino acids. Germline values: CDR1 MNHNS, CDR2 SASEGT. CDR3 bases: TGTGCCAGCAGTGAAGGACTAGATTACAATGAGCAGTTCTTC. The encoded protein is CASSEGLDYNEQFF.

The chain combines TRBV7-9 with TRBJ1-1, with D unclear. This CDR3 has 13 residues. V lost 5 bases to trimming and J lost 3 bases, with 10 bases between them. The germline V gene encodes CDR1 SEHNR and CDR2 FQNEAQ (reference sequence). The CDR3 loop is CASSPTVYTEAFF. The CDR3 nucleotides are TGTGCCAGCAGCCCAACGGTATACACTGAAGCTTTCTTT. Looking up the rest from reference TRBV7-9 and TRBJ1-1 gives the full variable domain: DTGVSQNPRHKITKRGQNVTFRCDPISEHNRLYWYRQTLGQGPEFLTYFQNEAQLEKSRLLSDRFSAERPKGSFSTLEIQRTEQGDSAMYLCASSPTVYTEAFFGQGTRLTVV.

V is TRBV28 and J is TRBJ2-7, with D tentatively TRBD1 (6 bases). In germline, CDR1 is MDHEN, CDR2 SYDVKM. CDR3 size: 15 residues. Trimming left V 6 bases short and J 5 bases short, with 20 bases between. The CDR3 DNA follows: TGTGCCAGCAGCGAAGCTCAGGGGCGAGTTAACGAGCAGTACTTC. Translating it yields CASSEAQGRVNEQYF. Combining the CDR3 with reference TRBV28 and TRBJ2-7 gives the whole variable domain DVKVTQSSRYLVKRTGEKVFLECVQDMDHENMFWYRQDPGLGLRLIYFSYDVKMKEKGDIPEGYSVSREKKERFSLILESASTNQTSMYLCASSEAQGRVNEQYFGPGTRLTVT.

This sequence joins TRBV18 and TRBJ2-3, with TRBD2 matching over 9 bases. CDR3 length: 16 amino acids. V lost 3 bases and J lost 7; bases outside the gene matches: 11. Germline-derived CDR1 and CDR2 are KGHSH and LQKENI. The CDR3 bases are TGTGCCAGCTCACCCTCCGCTAGCGGGGAGGGAAATACGCAGTATTTT. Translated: CASSPSASGEGNTQYF.